A selection of T cell receptor beta chains follows, all from one sample in a study of blood T cell repertoires in COVID-19. The repertoire was sequenced with immunoSEQ multiplex PCR; TCRdb's copy has only in-frame clones and lacks some. The repertoire holds about 130,000 clones, with about four fifths as singletons. The specimen was peripheral blood. These receptors all come from an elderly woman with acute or convalescent COVID-19. Both conserved end residues are part of each CDR3. D genes are given only for firm matches. Only part of the rows carry a size: once, few, many, or a class if the clone is expanded.

J | size | D | V | DNA | CDR3
TRBJ2-1 | - | - | TRBV21-1 | TGTGCCAGCCCTTGTGACAAACTCTACAATGAGCAGTTCTTC | CASPCDKLYNEQFF
TRBJ1-2 | - | TRBD1 | TRBV2 | TGTGCCAGCAGTGAAGCCAGGACAGGGGTCTTCGGCTACACCTTC | CASSEARTGVFGYTF
TRBJ2-3 | - | TRBD1 | TRBV7-2 | TGTGCCAGCAGCTGGGGACAGGGCCTTACAGATACGCAGTATTTT | CASSWGQGLTDTQYF
TRBJ1-1 | few | TRBD1 | TRBV19 | TGTGCCAGTAGTGAACAGGGGGCGCTGGGCACTGAAGCTTTCTTT | CASSEQGALGTEAFF
TRBJ1-2 | - | - | TRBV5-1 | TGCGCCAGCAGCTCGACGAGGGCGTCGTTTAACTATGGCTACACCTTC | CASSSTRASFNYGYTF
TRBJ1-2 | - | - | TRBV6-2/TRBV6-3 | TGTGCCAGCAGCCAATGGACAGCAAACTATGGCTACACCTTC | CASSQWTANYGYTF
TRBJ1-6 | - | - | TRBV9 | TGTGCCAGCAGCGAGGCCAGGGCTTCACCCCTCCACTTT | CASSEARASPLHF
TRBJ2-7 | - | - | TRBV2 | TGTGCCAGCAGTGGGAGTTCGCTCACCGAGCAGTACTTC | CASSGSSLTEQYF
TRBJ2-7 | - | - | TRBV7-6 | TGTGCCAGCAGCTTTAAACAGGGAACGGTCGAGCAGTACTTC | CASSFKQGTVEQYF
TRBJ2-3 | - | TRBD2 | TRBV3-1/TRBV3-2 | TGTGCCAGCAGCCCATATTGGGCGGGGGGCACAGATACGCAGTATTTT | CASSPYWAGGTDTQYF
TRBJ1-5 | - | - | TRBV5-1 | TGCGCCAGCAGTAGGGTCCCCGGGGGCAATCAGCCCCAGCATTTT | CASSRVPGGNQPQHF
TRBJ1-5 | - | - | TRBV25-1 | TGTGCCAGCAGTGACATAGAGCCCCAGCATTTT | CASSDIEPQHF
TRBJ1-1 | once | - | TRBV5-1 | TGCGCCAGCAGCCCTCCGCGGGCGGTGGATACTGAAGCTTTCTTT | CASSPPRAVDTEAFF
TRBJ1-2 | - | - | TRBV5-6 | TGTGCCAGCAGCTCCCTGACAGTTGACGATGGCTACACCTTC | CASSSLTVDDGYTF
TRBJ2-1 | few | - | TRBV7-2 | TGTGCCAGCAGCTCGTCCCGGGACAATGAGCAGTTCTTC | CASSSSRDNEQFF
TRBJ1-1 | once | TRBD1 | TRBV5-1 | TGCGCCAGCAGCTTTGACAGGGACACTGAAGCTTTCTTT | CASSFDRDTEAFF
TRBJ2-7 | many | - | TRBV10-1 | TGCGCCAGCCTATCCGAAGGGGTGCACGAGCAGTACTTC | CASLSEGVHEQYF
TRBJ1-6 | few | - | TRBV12-3/TRBV12-4 | TGTGCCAGCAGTTTTGGGCCAGGGGCACCCCTCCACTTT | CASSFGPGAPLHF
TRBJ1-1 | once | - | TRBV7-9 | TGTGCCAGCAGCCCACCCCCAGGGAACACTGAAGCTTTCTTT | CASSPPPGNTEAFF
TRBJ2-1 | - | - | TRBV11-3 | TGTGCCAGCAGCCCCACTAGAGCTCGGTGGAATGAGCAGTTCTTC | CASSPTRARWNEQFF
TRBJ2-1 | - | - | TRBV7-8 | TGTGCCAGCAGCCGACCCGAGGGTGAGCAGTTCTTC | CASSRPEGEQFF
TRBJ2-5 | - | TRBD2 | TRBV7-8 | TGTGCCAGCAGCTCGCGGGGGGCCCAAGAGACCCAGTACTTC | CASSSRGAQETQYF
TRBJ1-5 | few | - | TRBV27 | TGTGCCAGCCGATCCTCAGGTAACAATCAGCCCCAGCATTTT | CASRSSGNNQPQHF
TRBJ2-2 | - | - | TRBV5-1 | TGCGCCAGCAGCTTGGATTCGGAGTCGGCCACCGGGGAGCTGTTTTTT | CASSLDSESATGELFF
TRBJ2-3 | - | TRBD2 | TRBV25-1 | TGTGCCAGCAACTTAGCGGGGGGCACAGATACGCAGTATTTT | CASNLAGGTDTQYF
TRBJ1-1 | - | TRBD1 | TRBV6-5 | TGTGCCAGCAGTTACTCGAGGACAGGGAGGAACACTGAAGCTTTCTTT | CASSYSRTGRNTEAFF
TRBJ2-2 | - | - | TRBV5-5 | TGTGCCAGCACCATTGTTACCGGGGAGCTGTTTTTT | CASTIVTGELFF
TRBJ1-2 | - | - | TRBV18 | TGTGCCAGCTCACCCGACAGTCAAAATGGCTACACCTTC | CASSPDSQNGYTF
TRBJ1-5 | once | - | TRBV10-3 | TGTGCCATCAGCCACGGACAGTACAATCAGCCCCAGCATTTT | CAISHGQYNQPQHF
TRBJ1-2 | - | - | TRBV4-1 | TGCGCCAGCAGCCCCCTAACGGGAGTCTCCTCTCCTTTCGGCTACACCTTC | CASSPLTGVSSPFGYTF
TRBJ2-3 | - | TRBD2 | TRBV7-3 | TGTGCCAGCAGCTTACACCGGGGGGTGTCGGGTACGCAGTATTTT | CASSLHRGVSGTQYF
TRBJ2-7 | - | TRBD1 | TRBV6-5 | TGTGCCAGCAGAGGGACAGGCTCCGAGCAGTACTTC | CASRGTGSEQYF
TRBJ2-5 | once | TRBD2 | TRBV7-9 | TGTGCCAGCACCCGGGGGGGAGCGGAGACCCAGTACTTC | CASTRGGAETQYF
TRBJ1-1 | - | - | TRBV5-1 | TGCGCCAGCAGCACCACAGGGAGCAACACTGAAGCTTTCTTT | CASSTTGSNTEAFF
TRBJ1-5 | - | - | TRBV2 | TGTGCCAGCAGTGAGGGGGGGGGCCGAGGCAATCAGCCCCAGCATTTT | CASSEGGGRGNQPQHF
TRBJ2-7 | - | - | TRBV4-3 | TGCGCCAGCAGCGCAGAAGGACAGAGTTCCTACGAGCAGTACTTC | CASSAEGQSSYEQYF
TRBJ2-1 | - | TRBD2 | TRBV5-4 | TGTGCCAGCAGCTTGGAACTAGCGGGGGGGTACAATGAGCAGTTCTTC | CASSLELAGGYNEQFF
TRBJ1-4 | - | - | TRBV27 | TGTGCCAGCGCGCGGGGTATCACTAATGAAAAACTGTTTTTT | CASARGITNEKLFF
TRBJ2-5 | - | TRBD2 | TRBV12-3/TRBV12-4 | TGTGCCAGCGGGGGAGGGAACCAAGAGACCCAGTACTTC | CASGGGNQETQYF
TRBJ1-5 | once | - | TRBV7-3 | TGTGCCAGCAGCTTATTTGAGGATCAGCCCCAGCATTTT | CASSLFEDQPQHF